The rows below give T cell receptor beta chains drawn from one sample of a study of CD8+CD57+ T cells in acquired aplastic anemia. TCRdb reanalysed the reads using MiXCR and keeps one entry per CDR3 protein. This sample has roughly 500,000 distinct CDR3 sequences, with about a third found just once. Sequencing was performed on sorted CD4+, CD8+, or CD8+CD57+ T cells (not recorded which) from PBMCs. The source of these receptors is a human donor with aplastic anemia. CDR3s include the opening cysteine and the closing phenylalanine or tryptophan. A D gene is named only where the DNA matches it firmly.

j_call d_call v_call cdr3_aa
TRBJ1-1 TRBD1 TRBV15 CATSRGGTANTEAFF
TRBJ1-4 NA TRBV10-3 CAISDILGEKLFF
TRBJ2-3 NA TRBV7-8 CASSAGLGADTQYF
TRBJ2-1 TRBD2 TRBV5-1 CASSLTSGASIEQFF
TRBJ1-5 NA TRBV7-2 CASSLNNQPQHF
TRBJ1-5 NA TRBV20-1 CSARDRRGGDQPQHF
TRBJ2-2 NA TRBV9 CASSPPTGELFF
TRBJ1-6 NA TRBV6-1 CASSGLGKHNSPLHF
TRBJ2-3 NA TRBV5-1 CASRLRGRTDTQYF
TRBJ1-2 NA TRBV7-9 CASSLALGRDYGYTF
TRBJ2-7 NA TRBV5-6 CASSLALEEYSYEQYF
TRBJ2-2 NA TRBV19 CASRDGARDTGELFF
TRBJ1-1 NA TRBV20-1 CSALPPRDVNTEAFF
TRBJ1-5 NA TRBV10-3 CASSLGSHSNQPQHF
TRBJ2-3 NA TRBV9 CASSVDGDKDTQYF
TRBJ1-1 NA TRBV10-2 CASSQDGVNTEAFF
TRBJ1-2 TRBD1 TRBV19 CASSIDLEGQLYGYTF